This T cell receptor (beta chain) was documented in a study of circulating and synovial CD4+ cells in juvenile arthritis. Germline assignment: CDR1 MGHDK and CDR2 SYGVNS. The CDR3 spans 13 residues. V lost 1 base, J lost 3 bases, and 7 bases lay in between. TCRdb's copy holds only in-frame clones and misses some; the assay was immunoSEQ multiplex PCR. The table shows about 32,000 clones, with 90% to 95% occurring only once. J is TRBJ2-7 and V is TRBV25-1; D gene uncertain. The sequence derives from a human donor with juvenile idiopathic arthritis. The sequenced sample was CD4+ T cells from blood. In DNA form, the CDR3 reads TGTGCCAGCAGTGAATCGAAGAGCTACGAGCAGTACTTC. It translates to CASSESKSYEQYF.